The 30 T cell receptor beta chains presented below share a single source sample, sequenced in a study of blood T cell repertoires in COVID-19. Using immunoSEQ multiplex PCR, the repertoire was profiled, and TCRdb retains in-frame clones only, with some absent. The top ten clones hold 1.5% to 2% of a sample with 430,000 or so clones, approximately 90% of them seen once. The source material was PBMCs or T cells enriched from blood (not recorded which). The receptors originated from a woman in her 40s who had recovered from COVID-19.

This sequence joins TRBV4-2 and TRBJ2-5, with 7 bases that match TRBD2. V trimming: 1 base; J trimming: 2 bases; junction bases outside the gene matches: 4. CDR1 and CDR2 (germline): LGHNA, YNFKEQ. This CDR3 is 15 amino acids long. The CDR3 protein is CASSQGTSAQETQYF. The DNA of the CDR3 is TGTGCCAGCAGCCAAGGAACTAGCGCGCAAGAGACCCAGTACTTC.

This clone was picked up one time. The chain recombines TRBV11-2 with TRBJ1-1, with no clear D. The CDR3 runs 14 residues. V gave up 0 bases and J gave up 4 bases, with 9 bases separating them. Germline V gives CDR1 SGHAT, CDR2 FQNNGV. The CDR3: CASSLDPQATEAFF. DNA for the CDR3: TGTGCCAGCAGCTTAGATCCCCAAGCCACTGAAGCTTTCTTT.

The rearrangement links TRBV10-2 to TRBJ2-3; 11 positions match TRBD2. V was clipped by 5 bases and J by 5 bases; unmatched bases: 9. Germline loops: CDR1 WSHSY, CDR2 SAAADI. The CDR3 is 16 amino acids. The CDR3: CASSRVASGRLDTQYF. In nucleotides, the CDR3 is TGCGCCAGCAGTAGGGTTGCTAGCGGGAGGTTAGATACGCAGTATTTT.

The chain couples TRBV6-5 to TRBJ1-2; the match to TRBD1 covers 8 bases. Trimming removed 6 bases from V and 0 bases from J; junction bases left unmatched: 3. There are 14 residues in the CDR3. Germline V gene lookup returns CDR1 MNHEY and CDR2 SVGAGI. The CDR3 spells CASRLDRANYGYTF. CDR3 nucleotide sequence: TGTGCCAGCAGACTGGACAGGGCTAACTATGGCTACACCTTC.

The chain carries TRBV10-1 and TRBJ1-1; maybe TRBD1 (6 bases). Trimming took 3 bases from V and 5 from J, leaving 7 bases between them. Germline CDR1 reads WNHNN; CDR2 reads SYGVQD (reference sequence). The CDR3 extends over 12 amino acids. The DNA of the CDR3 is TGCGCCAGCAGTGATCAGGGGACTGAAGCTTTCTTT. Its translation: CASSDQGTEAFF.

This chain joins TRBV5-1 and TRBJ2-1, with TRBD2 matching 14 bases. Germline V gene sequence: CDR1 SGHRS, CDR2 YFSETQ. CDR3 length equals 17 residues. Trimming took 4 bases from V and 9 from J; bases not matched to a gene: 12. This CDR3 reads CASSPTPGLAGAGEQFF. DNA for the CDR3: TGCGCCAGCAGCCCAACGCCGGGACTAGCGGGAGCGGGTGAGCAGTTCTTC.

This clone was picked up one time. The CDR3 reads CASSQEGEGSNQPQHF. The CDR3 DNA reads TGCGCCAGCAGCCAAGAAGGGGAGGGGAGCAATCAGCCCCAGCATTTT. The V gene is TRBV4-1, the J gene TRBJ1-5; weak D call: TRBD1 (5 bases). The V end lost 0 bases, the J end lost 1 base, and 10 bases lay between the germline ends. This CDR3 spans 16 amino acids. Germline V lookup: CDR1 MGHRA, CDR2 YSYEKL.

The chain uses TRBV5-1 and TRBJ2-3; 11 nucleotides line up with TRBD2. V trimming: 3 bases; J trimming: 4 bases; junction bases outside the gene matches: 4. This CDR3 is built from 15 residues. From germline, CDR1 is SGHRS and CDR2 YFSETQ. CDR3 protein: CASSSLAGGADTQYF. In DNA, the CDR3 is TGCGCCAGCAGCTCCCTAGCGGGAGGCGCAGATACGCAGTATTTT.

The genes are TRBV3-1 (or the pseudogene TRBV3-2) and TRBJ2-1; 15 bases line up with TRBD2. The CDR3 length is 20 residues. V lost 0 bases to trimming and J lost 3 bases; unmatched junction nucleotides: 9. CDR1 LGHDT and CDR2 YNNKEL come from the germline V gene (reference sequence). CDR3 in amino acids: CASSQEGGLAGGRLYNEQFF. DNA of the CDR3: TGTGCCAGCAGCCAAGAAGGGGGACTAGCGGGAGGTAGGCTCTACAATGAGCAGTTCTTC.

The chain employs TRBV2 and TRBJ2-3; TRBD2 matches 8 bases. The germline V gene encodes CDR1 SNHLY and CDR2 FYNNEI. The CDR3 contains 15 residues. V shed 9 bases and J 5 bases; nucleotides not matched to a gene: 13. CDR3 bases: TGTGCCAGACTATCTAAGGGCGGGAGGATAGATACGCAGTATTTT. Its protein product is CARLSKGGRIDTQYF.

This chain joins TRBV9 and TRBJ1-1; 7 nucleotides agree with TRBD1. Germline CDR1 is SGDLS and CDR2 is YYNGEE. The J segment lost 1 base and the V segment lost 3 bases, leaving 3 bases of the junction unmatched. The CDR3 covers 14 residues. The CDR3 spells CASSDRTGNTEAFF. Written as DNA, the CDR3 is TGTGCCAGCAGCGACCGGACAGGGAACACTGAAGCTTTCTTT.

For the CDR3, the DNA is TGTGCCAGCTCGTTTGCCCCGTTGGTTTCGGTCGCTGAAGCTTTCTTT. Translation gives CASSFAPLVSVAEAFF. This chain connects TRBV18 to TRBJ1-1; no clear D. The length of the CDR3 is 16 residues. V gave up 6 bases and J gave up 6 bases, with 23 bases separating them. Germline CDR1 and CDR2: KGHSH and LQKENI.

The CDR3 spells CASSTGTVLPYEQYF. CDR3 bases: TGTGCCAGTAGTACGGGGACAGTTCTTCCCTACGAGCAGTACTTC. V gene TRBV19 combines with J gene TRBJ2-7; 7 nucleotides line up with TRBD1. The CDR3 length is 15 residues. Germline CDR1 and CDR2: LNHDA and SQIVND (reference sequence). Unmatched junction bases numbered 8, after V lost 4 bases and J lost 2 bases.

This clone was picked up one time. One junction end does not reproduce the germline sequence, and a read error may be involved. The rearrangement uses TRBV7-9 and TRBJ1-1; D not resolved. There are 12 residues in the CDR3. Per germline, CDR1 SEHNR and CDR2 FQNEAQ (reference sequence). The CDR3 region has the DNA TGTGCCAGCAGATTAGGAGAAGCTGAAGCTTTCTTT. Protein sequence: CASRLGEAEAFF. Supplemented by reference TRBV7-9 and TRBJ1-1, the full variable domain reads DTGVSQNPRHKITKRGQNVTFRCDPISEHNRLYWYRQTLGQGPEFLTYFQNEAQLEKSRLLSDRFSAERPKGSFSTLEIQRTEQGDSAMYLCASRLGEAEAFFGQGTRLTVV.

V gene TRBV16 combines with J gene TRBJ1-6; D unresolved. The CDR3 runs to 14 residues. Deletions cut 4 bases from V and 4 bases from J, with 8 bases between. Germline V gives CDR1 KGHSY, CDR2 FQNENV. This CDR3 reads CASSLRSYNSPLHF. CDR3 DNA: TGTGCCAGCAGCCTGAGGAGTTATAATTCACCCCTCCACTTT.

J is TRBJ2-2 and V is TRBV5-6; no reliable D call. This CDR3 comprises 12 residues. V was pared by 2 bases and J by 6 bases, with 5 bases between. The germline CDR1 and CDR2 sequences are SGHDT and YYEEEE. Written as DNA, the CDR3 is TGTGCCAGCAGCTTTCCGTCCGGGGAGCTGTTTTTT. Translating it yields CASSFPSGELFF.

V usage is TRBV24-1 and J usage is TRBJ2-5; a weak D match, TRBD2 (6 bases). This CDR3 region has 15 residues. V dropped 2 bases and J dropped 2 bases, with 11 bases sitting between them. CDR1 is KGHDR and CDR2 is SFDVKD in the germline V gene. The CDR3 loop reads CATSDSGEPQETQYF. The DNA of the CDR3 is TGTGCCACCAGTGATTCGGGGGAGCCGCAAGAGACCCAGTACTTC.

CDR3 coding DNA: TGCAGCGTTGATACAGGGAAGAACACTGAAGCTTTCTTT. Protein product: CSVDTGKNTEAFF. The chain has TRBV29-1 and TRBJ1-1, with D maybe TRBD1 (6 bases). The V gene lost 3 bases and the J gene lost 1 base, with 9 bases spanning the gap. CDR1 SQVTM and CDR2 ANQGSEA come from the germline V gene. The CDR3 covers 13 residues.

CDR3 residues: CASSQTAQGISGYTF. CDR3 DNA sequence: TGTGCCAGCAGCCAGACCGCACAGGGGATTTCTGGCTACACCTTC. The chain joins TRBV6-2 or TRBV6-3 to TRBJ1-2; 7 positions match TRBD1. The ends lost 6 bases at V and 7 bases at J; junction bases unmatched: 14. The length of the CDR3 is 15 residues. The germline V gene encodes CDR1 MNHEY and CDR2 SVGEGT.

The chain couples TRBV7-9 to TRBJ1-2; 10 positions agree with TRBD1. The germline V gene encodes CDR1 SEHNR and CDR2 FQNEAQ (reference sequence). The CDR3 is made up of 15 amino acids. Trimming at V came to 3 bases and at J to 6 bases, leaving 7 bases not matched to a gene. Here the CDR3 reads CASSFMTGGGNGYTF. The CDR3, as DNA: TGTGCCAGCAGCTTCATGACAGGGGGCGGCAATGGCTACACCTTC.

The rearrangement joins TRBV10-2 to TRBJ1-5, with 7 bases matching TRBD1. The V gene end was trimmed by 4 bases and the J gene end by 6 bases; junction bases not matched to a gene: 6. CDR1 and CDR2 from the germline V gene are WSHSY and SAAADI. The CDR3 spans 14 residues. The CDR3 DNA sequence: TGCGCCAGCAGTGGGGAGGCAGGGGGTCAGCCCCAGCATTTT. Translated, it gives CASSGEAGGQPQHF.

In DNA form, the CDR3 reads TGTGCCAGCAGTAGCCCGGGGTCCGATGGCTACACCTTC. Its protein is CASSSPGSDGYTF. This chain joins TRBV12-3 or TRBV12-4 and TRBJ1-2; D call uncertain. The CDR3 contains 13 residues. Trimming removed 5 bases from V and 6 bases from J, with 13 bases in between.

This chain connects TRBV7-6 to TRBJ2-2; D is perhaps TRBD1 (6 bases). Germline lookup yields CDR1 SGHVS and CDR2 FNYEAQ. Trimming stripped 5 bases from V and 3 bases from J, with 10 bases between. The CDR3 runs 14 residues. The CDR3 DNA is TGTGCCAGCAGCCCCAACAGGGACACCGGGGAGCTGTTTTTT. This encodes CASSPNRDTGELFF.

This chain joins TRBV7-2 and TRBJ2-7; D is perhaps TRBD2 (5 bases). The V end was cut by 5 bases, the J end by 3 bases, with 20 bases between. This CDR3 has 16 residues. From germline, CDR1 is SGHTA and CDR2 FQGNSA. DNA for the CDR3: TGTGCCAGCAGCCCGGCGAGCGGAGCCTCGGGCTACGAGCAGTACTTC. Its translation is CASSPASGASGYEQYF.

The rearrangement links TRBV9 to TRBJ2-7; D is unresolved. CDR3 size: 15 residues. Germline assignment: CDR1 SGDLS and CDR2 YYNGEE. Trimming shortened V by 0 bases and J by 6 bases, and 16 bases separated the two germline ends. The CDR3 sequence: CASSVVPAGEAEQYF. In DNA, the CDR3 is TGTGCCAGCAGCGTAGTTCCGGCTGGCGAGGCCGAGCAGTACTTC.

This sequence joins TRBV5-8 and TRBJ1-4, with 8 bases aligning to TRBD1. Germline trimming cut 7 bases from V and 7 bases from J; bases unmatched to any gene: 12. CDR3 length: 15 residues. Germline V gives CDR1 SGHTS, CDR2 YDEGEE. DNA for the CDR3: TGTGCCAGCGCTGGCGGGGACAGGTGGGGTGAAAAACTGTTTTTT. Protein: CASAGGDRWGEKLFF.

The table lists this clone with a count of one. V gene TRBV19 combines with J gene TRBJ1-1; a possible D gene is TRBD1 (5 bases). This CDR3 spans 12 amino acids. Between the trimmed V and J ends, which lost 3 bases and 8 bases, there was a span of 10 bases. Germline CDR1 and CDR2: LNHDA and SQIVND (reference sequence). CDR3: CASSMGGGEAFF. The CDR3 region has the DNA TGTGCCAGTAGTATGGGTGGGGGGGAAGCTTTCTTT.

This CDR3 is CASTLDSYSGNTIYF. The CDR3 bases are TGTGCCAGCACGCTAGACAGTTACTCTGGAAACACCATATATTTT. This chain connects TRBV6-5 to TRBJ1-3; possibly TRBD1 for D (5 bases). Germline CDR1 MNHEY, CDR2 SVGAGI. The CDR3 contains 15 residues. Deletions cut 7 bases from V and 0 bases from J, with 13 bases between.

The J gene is TRBJ1-2, the V gene TRBV10-3; perhaps TRBD1 as D (6 bases). This CDR3 contains 12 residues. V dropped 8 bases and J dropped 3 bases, with 10 bases sitting between them. Germline V gives CDR1 ENHRY, CDR2 SYGVKD. DNA for the CDR3: TGTGCCATCGCCGCAGGGGACTATGGCTACACCTTC. Translation: CAIAAGDYGYTF.

V is TRBV14 and J is TRBJ2-7; perhaps TRBD2 as D (6 bases). CDR1 and CDR2 (germline): SGHDN, FVKESK. This CDR3 comprises 13 residues. V was clipped by 0 bases and J by 12 bases, with 15 bases between them. The CDR3 protein is CASSQDLGGAWYF. CDR3 DNA: TGTGCCAGCAGCCAAGATCTCGGCGGGGCGTGGTACTTC.